This TCR beta chain was recorded in a study of PD-1 blockade in mismatch repair-deficient tumors. Across the whole study: All were previously treated, progressing patients with eleven to twelve mismatch repair-deficient cancer types. General study results and limits: Tumor-resident clones, often undetectable pretreatment in blood, expanded then contracted after pembrolizumab.

The data were produced by immunoSEQ multiplex PCR, yet TCRdb's version contains in-frame clones alone and is incomplete. The table lists 120,000 or so clones, 86% of them singletons. As to this clone: No antigen is known for it.

Material: peripheral blood, obtained 44 weeks after starting pembrolizumab. This TCR was recovered from an adult with mismatch repair-deficient cancer.

The CDR3 sequence is CASSRDSSGRNNEQFF. CDR3 bases: TGCGCCAGCAGTCGAGATAGTAGCGGGAGGAACAATGAGCAGTTCTTC. The chain recombines TRBV4-1 with TRBJ2-1, with 10 nucleotides matching TRBD2. Trimming cost V 6 bases and J 5 bases; bases outside gene matches: 10. This CDR3 has 16 amino acids. Germline loops: CDR1 MGHRA, CDR2 YSYEKL.